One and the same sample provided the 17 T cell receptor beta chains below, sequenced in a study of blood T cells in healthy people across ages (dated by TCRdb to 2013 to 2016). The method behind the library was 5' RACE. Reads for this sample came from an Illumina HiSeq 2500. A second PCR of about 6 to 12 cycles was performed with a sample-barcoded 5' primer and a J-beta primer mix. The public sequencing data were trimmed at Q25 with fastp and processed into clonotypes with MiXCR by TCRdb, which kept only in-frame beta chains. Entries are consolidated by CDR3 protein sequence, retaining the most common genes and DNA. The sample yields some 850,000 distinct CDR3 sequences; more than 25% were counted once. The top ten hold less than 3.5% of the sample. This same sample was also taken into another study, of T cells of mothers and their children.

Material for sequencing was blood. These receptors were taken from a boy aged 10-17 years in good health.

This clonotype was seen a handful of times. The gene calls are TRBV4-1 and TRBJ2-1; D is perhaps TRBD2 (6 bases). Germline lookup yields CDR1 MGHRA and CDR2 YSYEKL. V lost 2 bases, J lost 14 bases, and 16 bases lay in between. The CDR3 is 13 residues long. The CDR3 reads CASSQTGSGSKFF. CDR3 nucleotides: TGCGCCAGCAGCCAAACCGGAAGCGGGTCTAAGTTCTTC.

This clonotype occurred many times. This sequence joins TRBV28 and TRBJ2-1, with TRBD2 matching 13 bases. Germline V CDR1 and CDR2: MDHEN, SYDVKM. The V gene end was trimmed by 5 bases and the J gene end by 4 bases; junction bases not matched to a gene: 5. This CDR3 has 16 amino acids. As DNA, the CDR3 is TGTGCCAGCAGTCCGGGACTAGCGGGGCCGTACAATGAGCAGTTCTTC. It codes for CASSPGLAGPYNEQFF. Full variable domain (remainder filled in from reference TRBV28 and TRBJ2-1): DVKVTQSSRYLVKRTGEKVFLECVQDMDHENMFWYRQDPGLGLRLIYFSYDVKMKEKGDIPEGYSVSREKKERFSLILESASTNQTSMYLCASSPGLAGPYNEQFFGPGTRLTVL.

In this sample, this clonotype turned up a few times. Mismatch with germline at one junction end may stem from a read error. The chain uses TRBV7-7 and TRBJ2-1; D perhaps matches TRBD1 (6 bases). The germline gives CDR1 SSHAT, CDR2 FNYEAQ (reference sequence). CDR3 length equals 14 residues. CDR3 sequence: CASSPGTPPSEQFF. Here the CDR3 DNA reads TGTGCTAGCAGCCCCGGGACACCCCCAAGTGAGCAGTTCTTC.

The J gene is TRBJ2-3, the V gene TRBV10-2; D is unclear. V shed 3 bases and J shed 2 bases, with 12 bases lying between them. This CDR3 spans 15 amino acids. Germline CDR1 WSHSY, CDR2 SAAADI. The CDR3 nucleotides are TGCGCCAGCAGTGAAGTGAAGGAGACCACAGATACGCAGTATTTT. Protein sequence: CASSEVKETTDTQYF.

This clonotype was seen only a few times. In nucleotides, the CDR3 is TGTGCCATCAGTGAGTCGCTAGCGGGGGACCAAGAGACCCAGTACTTC. It specifies CAISESLAGDQETQYF. The J gene is TRBJ2-5, the V gene TRBV10-3; 10 nucleotides align to TRBD2. J lost 0 bases, V lost 0 bases, and 1 base had no gene match. Germline lookup yields CDR1 ENHRY and CDR2 SYGVKD. CDR3 length equals 16 residues.

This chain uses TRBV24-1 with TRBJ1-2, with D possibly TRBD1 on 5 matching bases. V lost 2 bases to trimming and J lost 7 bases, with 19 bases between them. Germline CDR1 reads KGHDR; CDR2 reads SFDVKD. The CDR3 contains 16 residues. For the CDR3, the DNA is TGTGCCACCAGTGATTCGGGGCAGGGACGGTCGTTTGGCTACACCTTC. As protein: CATSDSGQGRSFGYTF.

Here the CDR3 DNA reads TGCAGTGCTAGAGATGCCCATGTCCGCGAGACCCAGTACTTC. Translation gives CSARDAHVRETQYF. This chain links TRBV20-1 with TRBJ2-5; D uncertain. There are 14 residues in the CDR3. Trimming stripped 0 bases from V and 5 bases from J, with 13 bases between. Germline CDR1 and CDR2: DFQATT and SNEGSKA (reference sequence).

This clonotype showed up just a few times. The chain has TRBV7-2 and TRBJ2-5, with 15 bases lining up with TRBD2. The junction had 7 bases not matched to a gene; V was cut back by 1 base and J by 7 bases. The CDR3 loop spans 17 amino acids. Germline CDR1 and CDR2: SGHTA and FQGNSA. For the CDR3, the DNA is TGTGCCAGCAGCTTAGATGGGACTAGCGGGGGGAGGCGGACCCAGTACTTC. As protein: CASSLDGTSGGRRTQYF.

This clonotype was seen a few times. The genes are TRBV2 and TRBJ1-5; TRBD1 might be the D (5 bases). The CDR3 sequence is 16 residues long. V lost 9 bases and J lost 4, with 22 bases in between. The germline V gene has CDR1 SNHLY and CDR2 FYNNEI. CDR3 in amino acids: CASSSPKWGRNQPQHF. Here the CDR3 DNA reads TGTGCCAGTAGCTCCCCTAAGTGGGGCAGAAATCAGCCCCAGCATTTT.

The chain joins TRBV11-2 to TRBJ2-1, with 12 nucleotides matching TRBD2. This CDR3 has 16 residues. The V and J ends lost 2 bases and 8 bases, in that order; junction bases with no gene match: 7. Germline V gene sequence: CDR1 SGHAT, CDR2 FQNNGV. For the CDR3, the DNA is TGTGCCAGCAGCTTACTAGCGGGGGGGCCATCCCATGAGCAGTTCTTC. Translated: CASSLLAGGPSHEQFF.

The CDR3 is CASSHPGQGTNYGYTF. The DNA for the CDR3 is TGTGCCAGCAGCCATCCGGGACAGGGGACCAACTATGGCTACACCTTC. This rearrangement joins TRBV7-4 to TRBJ1-2; 10 bases line up with TRBD1. CDR1 is SGHVT and CDR2 is SQSDAQ in the germline V gene. J gave up 2 bases and V 5 bases, and 8 bases lay outside the gene matches. The CDR3 is made up of 16 amino acids. The variable domain in full, completed from reference TRBV7-4 and TRBJ1-2, reads GAGVSQSPRYKVAKRGRDVALRCDSISGHVTLYWYRQTLGQGSEVLTYSQSDAQRDKSGRPSGRFSAERPERSVSTLKIQRTEQGDSAVYLCASSHPGQGTNYGYTFGSGTRLTVV.

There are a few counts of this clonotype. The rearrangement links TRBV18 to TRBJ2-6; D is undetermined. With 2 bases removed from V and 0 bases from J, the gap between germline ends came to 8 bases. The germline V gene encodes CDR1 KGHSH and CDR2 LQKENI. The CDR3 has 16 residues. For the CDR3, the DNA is TGTGCCAGCTCACCAAAAAGGAGCTCTGGGGCCAACGTCCTGACTTTC. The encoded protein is CASSPKRSSGANVLTF. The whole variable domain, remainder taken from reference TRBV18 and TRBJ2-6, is NAGVMQNPRHLVRRRGQEARLRCSPMKGHSHVYWYRQLPEEGLKFMVYLQKENIIDESGMPKERFSAEFPKEGPSILRIQQVVRGDSAAYFCASSPKRSSGANVLTFGAGSRLTVL.

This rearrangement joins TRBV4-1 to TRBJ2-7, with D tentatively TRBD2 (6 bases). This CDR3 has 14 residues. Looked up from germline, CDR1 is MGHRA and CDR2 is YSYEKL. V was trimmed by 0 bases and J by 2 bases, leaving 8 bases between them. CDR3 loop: CASSQEPGAYEQYF. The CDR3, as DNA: TGCGCCAGCAGCCAAGAGCCGGGGGCCTACGAGCAGTACTTC.

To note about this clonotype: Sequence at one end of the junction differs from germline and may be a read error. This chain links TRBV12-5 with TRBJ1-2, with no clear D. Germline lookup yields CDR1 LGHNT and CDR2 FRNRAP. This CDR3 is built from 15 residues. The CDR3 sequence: CASGLVHGLVYGCTF. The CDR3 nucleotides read TGTGCTAGTGGTTTGGTACACGGACTAGTCTATGGCTGCACCTTC.

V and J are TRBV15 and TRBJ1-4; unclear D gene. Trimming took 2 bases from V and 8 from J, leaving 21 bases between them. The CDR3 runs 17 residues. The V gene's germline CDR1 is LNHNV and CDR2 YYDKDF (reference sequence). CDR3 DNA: TGTGCCACCAGCAGACCCCCCGGGCGGAGAAGCGGAGAAAAACTGTTTTTT. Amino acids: CATSRPPGRRSGEKLFF.

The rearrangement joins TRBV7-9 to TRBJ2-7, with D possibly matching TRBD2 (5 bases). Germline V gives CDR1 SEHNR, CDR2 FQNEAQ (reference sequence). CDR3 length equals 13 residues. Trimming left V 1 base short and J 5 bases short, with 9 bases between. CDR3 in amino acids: CASSLGIGDEQYF. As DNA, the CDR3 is TGTGCCAGCAGCTTAGGGATCGGGGACGAGCAGTACTTC.

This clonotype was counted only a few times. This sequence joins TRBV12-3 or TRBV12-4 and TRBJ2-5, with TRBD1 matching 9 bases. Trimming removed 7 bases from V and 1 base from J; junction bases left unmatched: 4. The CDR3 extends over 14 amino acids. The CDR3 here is CASTGDRVQETQYF. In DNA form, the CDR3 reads TGTGCCAGCACTGGGGACAGGGTCCAAGAGACCCAGTACTTC.